This TCR beta chain was documented in a study of CD8 T cells in Susac syndrome. The CDR3 is 15 amino acids. Losses at the gene ends were 5 bases for V and 4 bases for J; bases not matched to a gene: 9. Germline lookup yields CDR1 PRHDT and CDR2 FYEKMQ (reference sequence). In its sample, this clonotype was seen once. The antigen is undetermined. A quantity of about 0.5 to 1 ug RNA underwent reverse transcription using random hexamers. The CDR3 of TCR beta was amplified by immunoSEQ multiplex PCR across 54 Vbeta and 13 Jbeta. TCRdb redid the calling of the immunoSEQ multiplex PCR reads with MiXCR, one entry per CDR3 protein. The sample yields 160,000 or so distinct CDR3 sequences, 85% to 95% seen once. Whole-study results and caveats: The study recognized that the number of individuals in its TCR sequencing and HLA analysis was relatively small.

The sequence derives from a human donor with multiple sclerosis. This rearrangement joins TRBV13 to TRBJ1-2; 8 bases agree with TRBD1. The sequenced material came from CD8+ T cells from PBMCs. The CDR3 nucleotides read TGTGCCAGCAGCCCCGACAGGGGACAACCCTATGGCTACACCTTC. Protein sequence: CASSPDRGQPYGYTF.